Following are 32 T cell receptor beta chains from one sample sequenced in a study of T cells in Graves' hyperthyroidism and ophthalmopathy. Using RNA transcripts as the source, TCR beta CDR3 regions were amplified. HTBI primers were used for first-round RT-PCR of the TCR CDR3. Via MiXCR, TCRdb re-called the multiplex PCR reads, giving one row per CDR3 protein. The repertoire holds roughly 200,000 distinct CDR3 sequences, with roughly 17% as singletons. Input material: blood. Receptors were obtained from a woman between 50 and 59 years old with Graves' hyperthyroidism.

In its sample, this clonotype was seen many times. This rearrangement joins TRBV12-3 or TRBV12-4 to TRBJ2-3, with 7 positions matching TRBD2. The CDR3 runs to 15 residues. J lost 6 bases, V lost 7 bases, and 13 bases had no gene match. CDR3 bases: TGTGCCAGCAACAACCCAACGACTAGCCCGGATACGCAGTATTTT. Its protein product is CASNNPTTSPDTQYF.

This sequence joins TRBV6-5 and TRBJ2-1, with unresolved D. Germline lookup yields CDR1 MNHEY and CDR2 SVGAGI. This CDR3 is built from 11 residues. V was trimmed by 5 bases and J by 10 bases, leaving 9 bases between them. The CDR3 DNA sequence: TGTGCCAGCAGTCACTGGCCCGAGCAGTTCTTC. Translated, it gives CASSHWPEQFF.

In this sample, this clonotype turned up a few times. V gene TRBV4-1 combines with J gene TRBJ2-5; D may correspond to TRBD1 or TRBD2 (5 bases each). The length of the CDR3 is 15 residues. The V gene lost 4 bases and the J gene lost 5 bases, with 17 bases spanning the gap. Germline CDR1 is MGHRA and CDR2 is YSYEKL. CDR3 DNA sequence: TGCGCCAGCAGCCCCCAACCCGGGGACGGGGAGACCCAGTACTTC. Amino acid sequence: CASSPQPGDGETQYF.

In this sample, this clonotype turned up many times. V and J are TRBV19 and TRBJ1-2; no reliable D call. CDR3 length: 16 amino acids. The germline V gene has CDR1 LNHDA and CDR2 SQIVND (reference sequence). V lost 7 bases to trimming and J lost 4 bases, with 22 bases between them. CDR3 protein: CASTSYRSATPYGYTF. The CDR3 DNA sequence: TGTGCCAGTACATCATACCGATCAGCGACTCCCTATGGCTACACCTTC.

This clonotype appeared a few times. The CDR3 DNA sequence: TGTGCCAGCAGTTACATGAATGAGCAGTTCTTC. Amino acids: CASSYMNEQFF. V gene TRBV6-2 or TRBV6-3 combines with J gene TRBJ2-1; D remains unclear. Germline CDR1 is MNHEY and CDR2 is SVGEGT. V lost 2 bases, J lost 7 bases, and 3 bases lay in between. This CDR3 region has 11 residues.

This clonotype has a count of ten or more. The chain employs TRBV20-1 and TRBJ2-5, with D unclear. The CDR3 sequence is 15 residues long. Germline values: CDR1 DFQATT, CDR2 SNEGSKA (reference sequence). V was shortened by 1 base and J by 3 bases, with 15 bases between the two germline ends. The CDR3 sequence: CSARAERTWEETQYF. The CDR3 region has the DNA TGCAGTGCTAGAGCGGAACGCACGTGGGAAGAGACCCAGTACTTC.

This clonotype was counted ten times or more. The CDR3, as DNA: TGTGCCACCAGTGACTTGACAGTCGTCCATAGCAATCAGCCCCAGCATTTT. Protein sequence: CATSDLTVVHSNQPQHF. V and J are TRBV24-1 and TRBJ1-5; D perhaps matches TRBD1 (5 bases). The germline gives CDR1 KGHDR, CDR2 SFDVKD. V gave up 4 bases and J gave up 0 bases, with 15 bases separating them. The length of the CDR3 is 17 residues.

The chain couples TRBV27 to TRBJ2-1, with a weak D call TRBD1 (5 bases). V was shortened by 3 bases and J by 2 bases, with 14 bases between the two germline ends. The CDR3 sequence is 16 residues long. Germline V gene lookup returns CDR1 MNHEY and CDR2 SMNVEV (reference sequence). CDR3 in amino acids: CASSFNQGIPYNEQFF. DNA of the CDR3: TGTGCCAGCAGTTTTAACCAGGGCATTCCCTACAATGAGCAGTTCTTC.

This clonotype was found a few times. The chain combines TRBV10-3 with TRBJ2-5; D unclear. The germline V and J ends were trimmed by 8 bases and 0 bases, with 7 bases remaining between them. The CDR3 length is 12 residues. The germline V gene has CDR1 ENHRY and CDR2 SYGVKD. In DNA form, the CDR3 reads TGTGCCATCGGGCAGAACCAAGAGACCCAGTACTTC. This translates into CAIGQNQETQYF.

The gene calls are TRBV20-1 and TRBJ1-5, with D perhaps TRBD1 (5 bases). From germline, CDR1 is DFQATT and CDR2 SNEGSKA (reference sequence). Trimming removed 6 bases at V and 1 base at J, with 10 bases between. The CDR3 consists of 13 residues. In nucleotides, the CDR3 is TGCAGTGCCCACGGACACAGCAATCAGCCCCAGCATTTT. It codes for CSAHGHSNQPQHF.

This clonotype appeared many times. The chain links TRBV12-3 or TRBV12-4 to TRBJ1-6; D is unresolved. V gave up 6 bases and J gave up 8 bases, with 5 bases separating them. The CDR3 consists of 11 residues. CDR3 coding DNA: TGTGCCAGCAGGGGCCATTCACCCCTCCACTTT. This gives the protein CASRGHSPLHF.

This clonotype was observed at least ten times. CDR3 residues: CASSENRVGQPQHF. In DNA, the CDR3 is TGTGCCAGCAGTGAGAACAGGGTTGGTCAGCCCCAGCATTTT. The chain combines TRBV6-1 with TRBJ1-5, with a tentative D call TRBD1 (6 bases). The germline V gene has CDR1 MNHNS and CDR2 SASEGT. V lost 3 bases and J 6 bases, leaving 12 bases between the germline ends. The CDR3 length is 14 residues.

This clonotype was counted many times. The chain links TRBV20-1 to TRBJ1-1; the D gene is possibly TRBD1 (6 bases). The CDR3 spans 16 residues. Trimming removed 5 bases from V and 0 bases from J, with 19 bases in between. Germline V gene sequence: CDR1 DFQATT, CDR2 SNEGSKA (reference sequence). This CDR3 reads CSAADYQGTMNTEAFF. CDR3 bases: TGCAGTGCTGCGGATTACCAGGGGACCATGAACACTGAAGCTTTCTTT.

This clonotype has at least ten counts. V usage is TRBV2 and J usage is TRBJ1-5, with D tentatively TRBD1 (6 bases). The CDR3 runs to 14 residues. Germline CDR1 reads SNHLY; CDR2 reads FYNNEI. Trimming took 5 bases from V and 5 from J, leaving 13 bases between them. CDR3 bases: TGTGCCAGCAGTCCGGGACACCGCGATCAGCCCCAGCATTTT. The encoded protein is CASSPGHRDQPQHF.

This clonotype occurred a few times. This sequence joins TRBV6-2 or TRBV6-3 and TRBJ1-1, with a weak D call TRBD1 (6 bases). Germline V gives CDR1 MNHEY, CDR2 SVGEGT. The germline V and J ends were trimmed by 6 bases and 4 bases, with 12 bases remaining between them. This CDR3 is built from 13 residues. CDR3 loop: CASSYPRGTEAFF. Written as DNA, the CDR3 is TGTGCCAGCAGCTACCCCAGGGGCACTGAAGCTTTCTTT.

V and J are TRBV19 and TRBJ2-5; TRBD1 matches 11 bases. CDR1 LNHDA and CDR2 SQIVND come from the germline V gene (reference sequence). With 7 bases clipped from V and 5 bases from J, the junction kept 9 bases outside the gene matches. This CDR3 spans 15 amino acids. CDR3 loop: CASNLGQGAEETQYF. The CDR3 DNA reads as TGTGCCAGTAATCTTGGACAGGGGGCTGAGGAGACCCAGTACTTC.

The chain joins TRBV27 to TRBJ2-1; possible D gene TRBD1, 6 bases. The CDR3 runs 13 residues. Germline V lookup: CDR1 MNHEY, CDR2 SMNVEV (reference sequence). V lost 3 bases to trimming and J lost 10 bases, with 13 bases between them. The CDR3 region is CASSFLNGQEQFF. The CDR3 nucleotides are TGTGCCAGCAGTTTCTTGAACGGACAGGAGCAGTTCTTC.

At least ten counts were recorded for this clonotype. This chain uses TRBV12-5 with TRBJ1-5, with D hard to call. V was cut by 3 bases and J by 4 bases, with 7 bases left in between. The CDR3 totals 13 residues. The germline V gene encodes CDR1 LGHNT and CDR2 FRNRAP. In DNA, the CDR3 is TGTGCTAGTGGTTTCGGCGGGAATCAGCCCCAGCATTTT. Its translation: CASGFGGNQPQHF.

The sample holds many counts of this clonotype. This chain links TRBV5-5 with TRBJ2-7, with D maybe TRBD2 (5 bases). This CDR3 is 16 amino acids long. Germline CDR1 and CDR2: SGHKS and YYEKEE (reference sequence). Trimming stripped 1 base from V and 6 bases from J, with 20 bases between. CDR3 in DNA: TGTGCCAGCAGCTTGATCACATCGGACTTACAGCCCGAGCAGTACTTC. This translates into CASSLITSDLQPEQYF.

There are many counts of this clonotype. The chain uses TRBV3-1 and TRBJ2-5; TRBD2 is a possible D gene (5 bases). V was trimmed by 5 bases and J by 12 bases, leaving 22 bases between them. From germline, CDR1 is LGHDT and CDR2 YNNKEL (reference sequence). The CDR3 is 14 amino acids. CDR3 protein: CASSARSAASWEYF. The CDR3 DNA sequence: TGTGCCAGCAGCGCAAGATCTGCTGCTAGCTGGGAGTACTTC.

This clonotype was seen more than once but under ten times. This rearrangement joins TRBV11-2 to TRBJ1-2; a possible D gene is TRBD1 (5 bases). This CDR3 region has 15 residues. The ends were cut back, 1 base at V and 3 bases at J, with 12 bases in the middle. Germline V lookup: CDR1 SGHAT, CDR2 FQNNGV. The CDR3 nucleotides are TGTGCCAGCAGCTTAGTTTCGGGGGTCGACTATGGCTACACCTTC. It translates to CASSLVSGVDYGYTF.

The chain uses TRBV19 and TRBJ1-1; 7 bases align to TRBD1. After removal of 8 bases from V and 0 bases from J, the junction contained 9 bases not matched to a gene. Germline assignment: CDR1 LNHDA and CDR2 SQIVND (reference sequence). The CDR3 loop spans 15 amino acids. The CDR3 here is CASFGTALMNTEAFF. The CDR3 DNA sequence: TGTGCCAGTTTCGGGACAGCCCTGATGAACACTGAAGCTTTCTTT.

V usage is TRBV6-6 and J usage is TRBJ1-6, with D possibly being TRBD1 (6 bases). Germline V gene sequence: CDR1 MNHNY, CDR2 SVGAGI (reference sequence). The CDR3 is 14 amino acids. V was cut by 2 bases and J by 9 bases, with 11 bases left in between. The CDR3 protein is CASSYQGSSSPLHF. In nucleotides, the CDR3 is TGTGCCAGCAGTTACCAGGGGTCCAGTTCACCCCTCCACTTT.

The V gene is TRBV6-6, the J gene TRBJ1-2, with no clear D. The CDR3 spans 12 residues. Trimming stripped 0 bases from V and 4 bases from J, with 3 bases between. CDR1 and CDR2 from the germline V gene are MNHNY and SVGAGI (reference sequence). The CDR3 sequence: CASSYSSYGYTF. The CDR3 bases are TGTGCCAGCAGTTACTCCAGCTATGGCTACACCTTC.

This clonotype came up many times. The J gene is TRBJ1-1, the V gene TRBV18; D is unclear. V lost 0 bases, J lost 3 bases, and 11 bases lay in between. The CDR3 has 15 residues. Germline CDR1 is KGHSH and CDR2 is LQKENI. CDR3: CASSPPPVEHTEAFF. CDR3 bases: TGTGCCAGCTCACCACCCCCGGTGGAACACACTGAAGCTTTCTTT.

This clonotype has a count of ten or more. The chain uses TRBV6-2 or TRBV6-3 and TRBJ1-1; perhaps TRBD1 as D (6 bases). This CDR3 spans 14 amino acids. V was shortened by 7 bases and J by 1 base, with 13 bases between the two germline ends. Germline CDR1 reads MNHEY; CDR2 reads SVGEGT. The CDR3 nucleotides read TGTGCCAGCACCATGAGGACAGCGAACACTGAAGCTTTCTTT. As protein: CASTMRTANTEAFF.

The chain is built from TRBV11-1 and TRBJ2-7, with TRBD2 identical over 9 bases. Germline-derived CDR1 and CDR2 are SGHAT and FQDESV (reference sequence). The V and J ends lost 6 bases and 3 bases, in that order; junction bases with no gene match: 6. The CDR3 consists of 14 residues. The CDR3 protein is CASRDSGSLYEQYF. DNA for the CDR3: TGTGCCAGCAGGGATAGCGGGAGCCTCTACGAGCAGTACTTC.

This clonotype has just a few counts. The V call is TRBV7-9, the J call TRBJ2-3; tentative D call: TRBD2 (6 bases). Germline CDR1 reads SEHNR; CDR2 reads FQNEAQ (reference sequence). The germline V and J ends were trimmed by 5 bases and 5 bases, with 20 bases remaining between them. This CDR3 has 16 residues. The CDR3 reads CASSAEPGRKEDTQYF. The DNA for the CDR3 is TGTGCCAGCAGCGCTGAACCGGGGAGGAAAGAAGATACGCAGTATTTT.

The sample holds a few counts of this clonotype. The chain employs TRBV6-2 or TRBV6-3 and TRBJ2-1, with D perhaps TRBD1 or TRBD2 (5 bases each). Germline CDR1 reads MNHEY; CDR2 reads SVGEGT. The CDR3 is made up of 14 amino acids. Trimming cost V 7 bases and J 0 bases, with 10 bases left between them. In DNA form, the CDR3 reads TGTGCCAGCACTAACGGGGCCTCCTACAATGAGCAGTTCTTC. Its translation: CASTNGASYNEQFF.

This chain links TRBV4-2 with TRBJ2-7; no clear D. The CDR3 runs 12 residues. Germline V gives CDR1 LGHNA, CDR2 YNFKEQ. Trimming pared 0 bases from V and 5 bases from J, leaving 5 bases between. The CDR3 here is CASSQDSDEQYF. CDR3 sequence (DNA): TGTGCCAGCAGCCAAGATTCGGACGAGCAGTACTTC.

This clonotype was detected many times. This sequence joins TRBV27 and TRBJ2-3; TRBD2 matches 10 bases. The J segment lost 5 bases and the V segment lost 2 bases, leaving 4 bases of the junction unmatched. The CDR3 loop spans 15 amino acids. Germline V lookup: CDR1 MNHEY, CDR2 SMNVEV (reference sequence). CDR3 nucleotides: TGTGCCAGCAGTTTAGGCACTAGCGGGATAGATACGCAGTATTTT. Translated: CASSLGTSGIDTQYF.

This clonotype was counted many times. The chain is built from TRBV3-1 and TRBJ2-5; perhaps TRBD2 as D (6 bases). CDR3 length: 15 amino acids. V was clipped by 4 bases and J by 2 bases, with 14 bases between them. Germline CDR1 is LGHDT and CDR2 is YNNKEL (reference sequence). The CDR3 region has the DNA TGTGCCAGCAGCCCCCGGATAGCGGTACAAGAGACCCAGTACTTC. This codes for CASSPRIAVQETQYF.